Each of the 2 T cell receptor beta chains below was sequenced from the same sample in a study of T cells in Graves' hyperthyroidism and ophthalmopathy. There were TCR beta CDR3 regions amplified from RNA transcripts. HTBI primers drove first-round RT-PCR of the TCR CDR3. TCRdb reprocessed the multiplex PCR reads with MiXCR, giving one entry per CDR3 protein. The sample holds over 700,000 distinct CDR3 sequences; 15% to 20% are singletons and the top ten take 16%. The sequencing input was blood. These receptors all come from a woman aged 45 to 65 with Graves' hyperthyroidism that later progressed to Graves' ophthalmopathy.

This clonotype was observed a few times. The J gene is TRBJ2-6, the V gene TRBV20-1; possibly TRBD1 or TRBD2 for D (6 bases each). The length of the CDR3 is 15 residues. Germline V gives CDR1 DFQATT, CDR2 SNEGSKA (reference sequence). Between the trimmed V and J ends, which lost 4 bases and 4 bases, there was a span of 14 bases. The DNA for the CDR3 is TGCAGTGCTAACACGGGGGCGCAAGGGGCCAACGTCCTGACTTTC. Protein product: CSANTGAQGANVLTF.

This clonotype was recorded once. The J gene is TRBJ1-2, the V gene TRBV7-9; D may be TRBD1 (6 bases). Germline lookup yields CDR1 SEHNR and CDR2 FQNEAQ (reference sequence). The V end lost 3 bases, the J end lost 3 bases, and 14 bases lay between the germline ends. The CDR3 consists of 15 residues. The CDR3 protein is CASSLAQGRDYGYTF. In DNA form, the CDR3 reads TGTGCCAGCAGCTTGGCCCAGGGGAGGGACTATGGCTACACCTTC. Complete variable domain (other parts from reference TRBV7-9 and TRBJ1-2): DTGVSQNPRHKITKRGQNVTFRCDPISEHNRLYWYRQTLGQGPEFLTYFQNEAQLEKSRLLSDRFSAERPKGSFSTLEIQRTEQGDSAMYLCASSLAQGRDYGYTFGSGTRLTVV.